This entry describes one TCR beta chain. In the authors' methods: Amplification with reference gene primers provided the estimates of nucleated cell counts. The data were produced by immunoSEQ multiplex PCR, yet TCRdb's version contains in-frame clones alone and is incomplete. That table is the source of V, J and clone size, and D and trimming were worked out from the DNA. The sample lists roughly 53,000 clones; 90% were seen once. The sample comes from a study of blood T cell repertoires in COVID-19. Study details: Samples of COVID-19 (acute and convalescent) were obtained from the United States, Italy and Spain. PBMCs, B-cell-depleted T cells, or T cells provided the cDNA or gDNA that made up the material.

Germline V gives CDR1 SGHDN, CDR2 FVKESK. The CDR3 has 17 residues. V was cut by 0 bases and J by 5 bases, with 19 bases left in between. Sequenced input: peripheral blood. This clonotype originated in a woman aged 40 to 50 with active COVID-19. This chain connects TRBV14 to TRBJ1-2, with D possibly TRBD1 on 5 matching bases. The CDR3 sequence: CASSQDRTIGGRYGYTF. CDR3 DNA sequence: TGTGCCAGCAGCCAAGACCGGACAATTGGGGGGAGGTATGGCTACACCTTC. The variable domain in full, completed from reference TRBV14 and TRBJ1-2, reads EAGVTQFPSHSVIEKGQTVTLRCDPISGHDNLYWYRRVMGKEIKFLLHFVKESKQDESGMPNNRFLAERTGGTYSTLKVQPAELEDSGVYFCASSQDRTIGGRYGYTFGSGTRLTVV.